Listed here are 19 T cell receptor beta chains from one sample, sequenced in a study of cytotoxic CD8 clonotypes in ibrutinib-treated CLL. Generated by immunoSEQ multiplex PCR, the TCRdb table keeps only in-frame clones and is missing some. The table includes around 250,000 clones, 70% detected once. Sequencing used PBMCs, obtained after 24 months of ibrutinib treatment. The receptors were sampled from a human donor with chronic lymphocytic leukemia.

A few counts support this clone. The rearrangement joins TRBV19 to TRBJ2-3; D is uncertain. Trimming pared 7 bases from V and 4 bases from J, leaving 6 bases between. CDR3 length equals 11 residues. CDR1 and CDR2 (germline): LNHDA, SQIVND (reference sequence). CDR3 sequence: CASNGADTQYF. CDR3 DNA sequence: TGTGCCAGTAACGGTGCAGATACGCAGTATTTT. The full variable domain, rest sourced from reference TRBV19 and TRBJ2-3, is DGGITQSPKYLFRKEGQNVTLSCEQNLNHDAMYWYRQDPGQGLRLIYYSQIVNDFQKGDIAEGYSVSREKKESFPLTVTSAQKNPTAFYLCASNGADTQYFGPGTRLTVL.

This chain joins TRBV29-1 and TRBJ1-2; no definite D call. V was trimmed by 4 bases and J by 1 base, leaving 4 bases between them. There are 11 residues in the CDR3. The germline gives CDR1 SQVTM, CDR2 ANQGSEA. The chain's CDR3 is CSVAVNYGYTF. The CDR3 nucleotides are TGCAGCGTTGCAGTTAACTATGGCTACACCTTC.

The table lists this clone with a count of one. The chain joins TRBV9 to TRBJ2-1; 12 positions agree with TRBD2. V lost 4 bases to trimming and J lost 8 bases; unmatched junction nucleotides: 10. The CDR3 contains 16 residues. CDR1 and CDR2 (germline): SGDLS, YYNGEE. CDR3 bases: TGTGCCAGCAGCACTCTAGCGGGAGGGCCTTACGATGAGCAGTTCTTC. Amino acid sequence: CASSTLAGGPYDEQFF.

This chain joins TRBV27 and TRBJ2-7; the match to TRBD1 covers 7 bases. The length of the CDR3 is 14 residues. The junction had 5 bases not matched to a gene; V was cut back by 3 bases and J by 3 bases. In germline, CDR1 is MNHEY, CDR2 SMNVEV (reference sequence). The CDR3 protein is CASSFSTGDYEQYF. The CDR3 DNA sequence: TGTGCCAGCAGTTTCTCCACAGGGGACTACGAGCAGTACTTC.

In this sample, this clone turned up a few times. V and J are TRBV5-4 and TRBJ1-1; TRBD1 agrees at 8 bases. Losses at the gene ends were 6 bases for V and 8 bases for J; bases not matched to a gene: 9. The CDR3 has 13 amino acids. Germline lookup yields CDR1 SGHNT and CDR2 YYREEE (reference sequence). DNA of the CDR3: TGTGCCAGCACCAGAGAGGACAGGGAGGAAGCTTTCTTT. This translates into CASTREDREEAFF.

This chain links TRBV2 with TRBJ1-4; D may be TRBD1 (5 bases). The germline V gene encodes CDR1 SNHLY and CDR2 FYNNEI. CDR3 length: 13 residues. Trimming removed 7 bases at V and 7 bases at J, with 13 bases between. The CDR3 bases are TGTGCCAGCATGGGGGGAGTCGGTGAAAAACTGTTTTTT. As protein: CASMGGVGEKLFF.

The chain links TRBV27 to TRBJ2-7; D may be TRBD1 (6 bases). The CDR3 length is 13 residues. Per the germline V gene, CDR1 is MNHEY and CDR2 is SMNVEV (reference sequence). Between the trimmed V and J ends, which lost 3 bases and 7 bases, there was a span of 13 bases. The CDR3 reads CASSFKGVGEQYF. The CDR3 bases are TGTGCCAGCAGTTTTAAGGGGGTGGGGGAGCAGTACTTC.

The J gene is TRBJ1-2, the V gene TRBV5-1, with TRBD1 matching 7 bases. CDR1 and CDR2 from the germline V gene are SGHRS and YFSETQ. With V trimmed by 0 bases and J by 7 bases, 9 bases remained unmatched. This CDR3 region has 15 residues. In DNA form, the CDR3 reads TGCGCCAGCAGCTTGGCCGGACAGGACGTCAGTGGCTACACCTTC. It specifies CASSLAGQDVSGYTF.

The chain has TRBV27 and TRBJ2-3, with D uncertain. The ends were cut back, 0 bases at V and 0 bases at J, with 4 bases in the middle. The CDR3 has 14 amino acids. The germline gives CDR1 MNHEY, CDR2 SMNVEV (reference sequence). The CDR3 bases are TGTGCCAGCAGTTTATCGAGGAGCACAGATACGCAGTATTTT. Protein product: CASSLSRSTDTQYF.

V usage is TRBV6-6 and J usage is TRBJ2-7, with D unclear. The CDR3 spans 16 residues. V gave up 4 bases and J gave up 2 bases, with 18 bases separating them. Germline lookup yields CDR1 MNHNY and CDR2 SVGAGI (reference sequence). This CDR3 reads CASSSRATYLAYEQYF. The DNA of the CDR3 is TGTGCCAGCAGTTCAAGAGCAACCTATTTAGCCTACGAGCAGTACTTC.

This clone was counted only a few times. The V call is TRBV28, the J call TRBJ1-1; D perhaps matches TRBD1 (6 bases). This CDR3 spans 13 amino acids. Germline-derived CDR1 and CDR2 are MDHEN and SYDVKM. V was pared by 4 bases and J by 4 bases, with 10 bases between. The CDR3 DNA reads TGTGCCAGCAGTTCGGGGGGCGTCACTGAAGCTTTCTTT. Protein: CASSSGGVTEAFF.

Only a few counts were recorded for this clone. V usage is TRBV5-1 and J usage is TRBJ2-3; 7 nucleotides align to TRBD2. Trimming at V came to 4 bases and at J to 0 bases, leaving 14 bases not matched to a gene. Germline V gene lookup returns CDR1 SGHRS and CDR2 YFSETQ. The CDR3 extends over 18 amino acids. In nucleotides, the CDR3 is TGCGCCAGCAGCGGGCCTCATCGCGGGAGCACTAGCACAGATACGCAGTATTTT. Its protein is CASSGPHRGSTSTDTQYF.

This clone was detected only a few times. This chain joins TRBV7-8 and TRBJ2-2; D may be TRBD2 (6 bases). The CDR3 totals 16 residues. V was shortened by 1 base and J by 5 bases, with 14 bases between the two germline ends. Germline V gives CDR1 SGHVS, CDR2 FQNEAQ. CDR3 nucleotide sequence: TGTGCCAGCAGCTTAGTTAACCGAGGGAGGACCGGGGAGCTGTTTTTT. It codes for CASSLVNRGRTGELFF.

The chain joins TRBV30 to TRBJ2-7; no definite D call. Trimming took 2 bases from V and 3 from J, leaving 8 bases between them. Germline loops: CDR1 GTSNPN, CDR2 SVGIG (reference sequence). The CDR3 sequence is 12 residues long. CDR3 DNA sequence: TGTGCCTGGAGTCCGGTCCTCTACGAGCAGTACTTC. It yields the protein CAWSPVLYEQYF.

The chain joins TRBV9 to TRBJ2-7, with 8 positions matching TRBD2. CDR1 SGDLS and CDR2 YYNGEE come from the germline V gene. J gave up 2 bases and V 0 bases, and 4 bases lay outside the gene matches. The CDR3 has 15 amino acids. DNA of the CDR3: TGTGCCAGCAGCGTAGGTTTTAGCGGGACCTACGAGCAGTACTTC. Its translation: CASSVGFSGTYEQYF.

V is TRBV7-2 and J is TRBJ2-5; TRBD1 or TRBD2 may be the D gene (5 bases each). The CDR3 has 15 residues. Germline CDR1 SGHTA, CDR2 FQGNSA. V lost 1 base, J lost 5 bases, and 14 bases lay in between. DNA for the CDR3: TGTGCCAGCAGCTTAGTTGGGGGAGTGAGTGAGACCCAGTACTTC. It yields the protein CASSLVGGVSETQYF.

This clone was detected only once. The chain joins TRBV7-2 to TRBJ1-1; D might be TRBD1 (6 bases). Germline V gene data show CDR1 as SGHTA and CDR2 as FQGNSA. The CDR3 extends over 18 amino acids. The germline V and J ends were trimmed by 3 bases and 8 bases, with 28 bases remaining between them. The CDR3 DNA reads TGTGCCAGCAGCTTCGGGAGGATCCGGCTGACGAAGGGGGGCGAAGCTTTCTTT. Translating gives CASSFGRIRLTKGGEAFF. The complete variable domain, with remaining parts taken from reference TRBV7-2 and TRBJ1-1, reads GAGVSQSPSNKVTEKGKDVELRCDPISGHTALYWYRQSLGQGLEFLIYFQGNSAPDKSGLPSDRFSAERTGGSVSTLTIQRTQQEDSAVYLCASSFGRIRLTKGGEAFFGQGTRLTVV.

The V call is TRBV27, the J call TRBJ2-7; possible D gene TRBD1, 5 bases. Trimming cost V 2 bases and J 3 bases, with 14 bases left between them. In germline, CDR1 is MNHEY, CDR2 SMNVEV (reference sequence). CDR3 length equals 15 residues. The CDR3 spells CASSLKGASFYEQYF. CDR3 nucleotide sequence: TGTGCCAGCAGTTTAAAAGGGGCGTCTTTCTACGAGCAGTACTTC.

This sequence joins TRBV5-1 and TRBJ2-5; the match to TRBD2 covers 8 bases. The V gene end was trimmed by 4 bases and the J gene end by 5 bases; junction bases not matched to a gene: 10. CDR1 is SGHRS and CDR2 is YFSETQ in the germline V gene. The CDR3 loop spans 15 amino acids. The CDR3 protein is CASSTSPSGSETQYF. The CDR3 DNA sequence: TGCGCCAGCAGCACGTCGCCTAGCGGGTCGGAGACCCAGTACTTC.